Listed here are 24 T cell receptor beta chains from one sample, sequenced in a study of blood T cell repertoires in COVID-19. Sequenced by immunoSEQ multiplex PCR; TCRdb stores in-frame clones only, minus some. The sample shows about 130,000 clones, about four fifths of them seen only once. Material: PBMCs or T cells enriched from blood (not recorded which). The receptors derive from a man in his thirties or forties who had recovered from COVID-19.

The gene calls are TRBV2 and TRBJ1-1; D call uncertain. V was shortened by 5 bases and J by 2 bases, with 9 bases between the two germline ends. Germline V lookup: CDR1 SNHLY, CDR2 FYNNEI. The CDR3 is 13 amino acids. As DNA, the CDR3 is TGTGCCAGCAGTATTTCGGTTAACACTGAAGCTTTCTTT. The encoded protein is CASSISVNTEAFF.

The rearrangement joins TRBV4-1 to TRBJ2-1; D uncertain. Germline assignment: CDR1 MGHRA and CDR2 YSYEKL. The CDR3 totals 12 residues. Trimming stripped 3 bases from V and 4 bases from J, with 4 bases between. CDR3 amino acids: CASSQSYNEQFF. DNA for the CDR3: TGCGCCAGCAGCCAGTCGTACAATGAGCAGTTCTTC.

This rearrangement joins TRBV6-5 to TRBJ2-3; tentative D call: TRBD2 (5 bases). V lost 6 bases and J 0 bases, leaving 13 bases between the germline ends. Per the germline V gene, CDR1 is MNHEY and CDR2 is SVGAGI. This CDR3 has 15 residues. The CDR3 DNA sequence: TGTGCCAGCAGCCTTCTGGAGGTTAGCACAGATACGCAGTATTTT. As protein: CASSLLEVSTDTQYF.

The chain combines TRBV15 with TRBJ1-5; the D gene is possibly TRBD1 (6 bases). Germline V gene sequence: CDR1 LNHNV, CDR2 YYDKDF (reference sequence). The length of the CDR3 is 17 residues. V was pared by 2 bases and J by 0 bases, with 14 bases between. The CDR3 spells CATSRPSDRSSNQPQHF. The CDR3 DNA is TGTGCCACCAGCAGACCCAGCGACAGGAGTAGCAATCAGCCCCAGCATTTT.

V is TRBV5-8 and J is TRBJ2-3; tentatively, D is TRBD2 (5 bases). Trimming removed 1 base at V and 3 bases at J, with 6 bases between. The length of the CDR3 is 13 residues. In germline, CDR1 is SGHTS, CDR2 YDEGEE. The CDR3 region has the DNA TGTGCCAGCAGCTTGACGGGAACAGATACGCAGTATTTT. Amino acid sequence: CASSLTGTDTQYF.

The chain is built from TRBV25-1 and TRBJ2-3; 9 nucleotides match TRBD2. CDR1 and CDR2 (germline): MGHDK, SYGVNS. This CDR3 is 14 amino acids long. V shed 6 bases, J shed 2 bases, and the junction held 3 bases outside the gene matches. The DNA of the CDR3 is TGTGCCAGCAGGCTAGCGGGGCCCACAGATACGCAGTATTTT. Translated: CASRLAGPTDTQYF.

The chain employs TRBV3-1 (or the pseudogene TRBV3-2) and TRBJ2-1; 9 nucleotides agree with TRBD1. Trimming took 3 bases from V and 6 from J; bases not matched to a gene: 6. Germline CDR1 is LGHDT and CDR2 is YNNKEL (reference sequence). This CDR3 comprises 15 residues. The chain's CDR3 is CASSQGTGKTNEQFF. The CDR3 region has the DNA TGTGCCAGCAGCCAGGGGACAGGGAAAACCAATGAGCAGTTCTTC.

CDR3 sequence: CASSNPGTSYIEQFF. For the CDR3, the DNA is TGTGCCAGCAGCAACCCCGGGACTAGCTATATTGAGCAGTTCTTC. The chain joins TRBV5-6 to TRBJ2-1; the match to TRBD2 covers 9 bases. CDR1 SGHDT and CDR2 YYEEEE come from the germline V gene. Trimming took 4 bases from V and 9 from J; bases not matched to a gene: 11. CDR3 length: 15 residues.

The chain is built from TRBV2 and TRBJ1-3; 8 nucleotides agree with TRBD1. This CDR3 has 14 residues. With 6 bases clipped from V and 4 bases from J, the junction kept 5 bases outside the gene matches. CDR1 and CDR2 from the germline V gene are SNHLY and FYNNEI. The CDR3 DNA follows: TGTGCCAGCAGCCCCCGGACAGGGGGAAACACCATATATTTT. This sequence encodes CASSPRTGGNTIYF. Drawing the rest from reference TRBV2 and TRBJ1-3, the complete variable domain is EPEVTQTPSHQVTQMGQEVILRCVPISNHLYFYWYRQILGQKVEFLVSFYNNEISEKSEIFDDQFSVERPDGSNFTLKIRSTKLEDSAMYFCASSPRTGGNTIYFGEGSWLTVV.

The V and J genes are TRBV2 and TRBJ2-1; a possible D gene is TRBD2 (6 bases). Deletions cut 7 bases from V and 0 bases from J, with 13 bases between. Germline assignment: CDR1 SNHLY and CDR2 FYNNEI. The CDR3 sequence is 15 residues long. The CDR3 nucleotides read TGTGCCAGCAAAGAAACCGGGAGCTCCTACAATGAGCAGTTCTTC. Its translation: CASKETGSSYNEQFF. The entire variable domain, with the rest obtained from reference TRBV2 and TRBJ2-1, is as follows: EPEVTQTPSHQVTQMGQEVILRCVPISNHLYFYWYRQILGQKVEFLVSFYNNEISEKSEIFDDQFSVERPDGSNFTLKIRSTKLEDSAMYFCASKETGSSYNEQFFGPGTRLTVL.

In regard to this clone: An end of the junction does not agree with germline; a read error may underlie this. The rearrangement uses TRBV5-4 and TRBJ1-2, with D maybe TRBD1 (6 bases). This CDR3 spans 12 amino acids. From germline, CDR1 is SGHNT and CDR2 YYREEE (reference sequence). The CDR3 is CASSLDTGIFAF. In nucleotides, the CDR3 is TGTGCCAGCAGCTTGGATACAGGGATTTTTGCCTTC.

The chain carries TRBV6-1 and TRBJ1-3; no reliable D call. The CDR3 has 17 residues. Germline values: CDR1 MNHNS, CDR2 SASEGT. With 2 bases removed from V and 6 bases from J, the gap between germline ends came to 20 bases. This CDR3 is CASSESGPGMRENTIYF. The CDR3 DNA is TGTGCCAGCAGTGAATCAGGCCCAGGAATGCGTGAAAACACCATATATTTT.

V gene TRBV6-4 combines with J gene TRBJ2-3, with D possibly matching TRBD2 (6 bases). V shed 0 bases and J shed 4 bases, with 8 bases lying between them. The CDR3 loop spans 14 amino acids. CDR1 and CDR2 from the germline V gene are MRHNA and SNTAGT. For the CDR3, the DNA is TGTGCCAGCAGTGACTCCGGGGGTTCAGATACGCAGTATTTT. This codes for CASSDSGGSDTQYF.

This sequence joins TRBV10-3 and TRBJ2-1; 7 bases line up with TRBD1. Germline V gives CDR1 ENHRY, CDR2 SYGVKD. CDR3 length: 14 residues. V lost 4 bases and J lost 7; bases outside the gene matches: 7. This CDR3 is CAISGSGRGNEQFF. The CDR3 coding sequence is TGTGCCATCAGTGGATCTGGCAGGGGGAATGAGCAGTTCTTC.

V and J are TRBV4-1 and TRBJ2-2, with D uncertain. V was pared by 1 base and J by 1 base, with 10 bases between. The CDR3 has 16 residues. From germline, CDR1 is MGHRA and CDR2 YSYEKL. CDR3 residues: CASSQGFAGNTGELFF. CDR3 in DNA: TGCGCCAGCAGCCAAGGTTTCGCAGGGAACACCGGGGAGCTGTTTTTT.

The V call is TRBV7-9, the J call TRBJ2-2; perhaps TRBD2 as D (6 bases). The germline V gene encodes CDR1 SEHNR and CDR2 FQNEAQ (reference sequence). Trimming shortened V by 3 bases and J by 7 bases, and 12 bases separated the two germline ends. The CDR3 sequence is 14 residues long. The CDR3 bases are TGTGCCAGCAGCTTCCCGGGAGCGAGCGGGGAGCTGTTTTTT. It encodes CASSFPGASGELFF.

The chain recombines TRBV10-2 with TRBJ1-1; the D gene is possibly TRBD1 (5 bases). Trimming removed 7 bases at V and 0 bases at J, with 15 bases between. Germline CDR1 and CDR2: WSHSY and SAAADI. CDR3 length: 15 amino acids. DNA for the CDR3: TGCGCCAGCACCGAGCACGGGGGAATGAACACTGAAGCTTTCTTT. Translation: CASTEHGGMNTEAFF.

The chain joins TRBV5-1 to TRBJ2-6, with 14 bases identical to TRBD2. The CDR3 consists of 19 residues. Losses at the gene ends were 4 bases for V and 0 bases for J; bases not matched to a gene: 6. Germline CDR1 is SGHRS and CDR2 is YFSETQ. The CDR3 bases are TGCGCCAGCAGCCGGGGGACTAGCGGGAGCTCCTCTGGGGCCAACGTCCTGACTTTC. Amino acid sequence: CASSRGTSGSSSGANVLTF.

The chain recombines TRBV5-5 with TRBJ2-7; 9 bases line up with TRBD1. This CDR3 is 16 amino acids long. The V gene end was trimmed by 0 bases and the J gene end by 3 bases; junction bases not matched to a gene: 7. Germline-derived CDR1 and CDR2 are SGHKS and YYEKEE (reference sequence). CDR3 sequence reads: CASSLEPGTGNYEQYV. In DNA, the CDR3 is TGTGCCAGCAGCTTGGAGCCCGGGACAGGGAACTACGAGCAGTACGTC.

This clone showed up just a few times. The chain has TRBV28 and TRBJ2-7; maybe TRBD2 (6 bases). Germline V gives CDR1 MDHEN, CDR2 SYDVKM. The V end was cut by 3 bases, the J end by 0 bases, with 21 bases between. The CDR3 sequence is 18 residues long. The CDR3 sequence is CASSFSLGGLAASYEQYF. CDR3 nucleotide sequence: TGTGCCAGCAGTTTTTCCCTCGGGGGTCTAGCTGCCTCCTACGAGCAGTACTTC.

This chain connects TRBV5-5 to TRBJ2-1, with TRBD2 as a possible D gene (6 bases). CDR1 is SGHKS and CDR2 is YYEKEE in the germline V gene (reference sequence). The ends were cut back, 4 bases at V and 6 bases at J, with 17 bases in the middle. This CDR3 comprises 15 residues. CDR3 loop: CASSTRAGPANEQFF. The DNA of the CDR3 is TGTGCCAGCAGCACCCGAGCGGGCCCCGCCAATGAGCAGTTCTTC.

This rearrangement joins TRBV5-6 to TRBJ2-7; 7 nucleotides align to TRBD1. V gave up 4 bases and J gave up 6 bases; unmatched junction bases: 13. There are 15 residues in the CDR3. Germline V gene lookup returns CDR1 SGHDT and CDR2 YYEEEE. DNA of the CDR3: TGTGCCAGCAGCCAGATGACCGGGACAGTCCCCGAGCAGTACTTC. Translating it yields CASSQMTGTVPEQYF. Looking up the rest from reference TRBV5-6 and TRBJ2-7 gives the full variable domain: DAGVTQSPTHLIKTRGQQVTLRCSPKSGHDTVSWYQQALGQGPQFIFQYYEEEERQRGNFPDRFSGHQFPNYSSELNVNALLLGDSALYLCASSQMTGTVPEQYFGPGTRLTVT.

In its sample, this clone was seen once. The gene calls are TRBV6-5 and TRBJ2-1; 9 nucleotides line up with TRBD2. The V gene's germline CDR1 is MNHEY and CDR2 SVGAGI. This CDR3 has 15 amino acids. The V gene end was trimmed by 6 bases and the J gene end by 1 base; junction bases not matched to a gene: 4. The chain's CDR3 is CASSLSGGSYNEQFF. CDR3 nucleotide sequence: TGTGCCAGCAGCCTAAGCGGGGGGTCCTACAATGAGCAGTTCTTC.

This chain joins TRBV6-6 and TRBJ1-5, with 9 bases fitting TRBD1. The CDR3 covers 13 residues. With V trimmed by 7 bases and J by 7 bases, 5 bases remained unmatched. CDR1 is MNHNY and CDR2 is SVGAGI in the germline V gene (reference sequence). The chain's CDR3 is CASTGTGKQPQHF. DNA of the CDR3: TGTGCCAGCACCGGGACAGGGAAGCAGCCCCAGCATTTT.